These 10 T cell receptor beta chains were all obtained from the same sample, sequenced in a study of CD8 T cells in cerebrospinal fluid in Alzheimer's disease. TCRdb reprocessed the 10x single-cell sequencing reads and reports one entry per CDR3 protein, with no DNA. This sample's table has approximately 1,200 distinct CDR3 sequences. Sequencing input: cerebrospinal fluid. The receptors originated from a human donor in good health.

The chain joins TRBV11-2 to TRBJ2-3; TCRdb outputs TRBD1, but without DNA this stays unchecked. CDR3 length: 14 amino acids. Per the germline V gene, CDR1 is SGHAT and CDR2 is FQNNGV. The CDR3 sequence is CASSLMGARDTQYF. The full variable domain, with the rest looked up from reference TRBV11-2 and TRBJ2-3, is EAGVAQSPRYKIIEKRQSVAFWCNPISGHATLYWYQQILGQGPKLLIQFQNNGVVDDSQLPKDRFSAERLKGVDSTLKIQPAKLEDSAVYLCASSLMGARDTQYFGPGTRLTVL.

This clonotype counts as large by frequency. The genes are TRBV27 and TRBJ1-1. The CDR3 totals 14 residues. Germline-derived CDR1 and CDR2 are MNHEY and SMNVEV (reference sequence). CDR3 protein: CASSPTNSRTEAFF.

This clonotype is called large (0.1 to 1%) based on its frequency. The genes are TRBV10-1 and TRBJ1-1; no DNA is available, so the TRBD1 call from TCRdb remains unchecked. CDR3 length: 16 residues. Germline lookup yields CDR1 WNHNN and CDR2 SYGVQD (reference sequence). The CDR3 sequence is CASSDTGGGVWGEAFF.

This clonotype is deemed medium-sized by its frequency. This chain links TRBV5-5 with TRBJ2-5; TCRdb selects TRBD2, and the lack of DNA leaves this call unchecked. The CDR3 runs 17 residues. The germline V gene encodes CDR1 SGHKS and CDR2 YYEKEE (reference sequence). CDR3 sequence reads: CASSLSSASGRGETQYF.

By frequency, this clonotype registers medium-sized. The J gene is TRBJ2-3, the V gene TRBV28; TCRdb's D call, TRBD1, is unchecked because there is no DNA. Germline values: CDR1 MDHEN, CDR2 SYDVKM. The CDR3 extends over 16 amino acids. The CDR3 sequence is CASSYITAGSTDTQYF.

According to its frequency, this clonotype is medium-sized. This chain uses TRBV20-1 with TRBJ2-1. The CDR3 sequence is 14 residues long. Germline V lookup: CDR1 DFQATT, CDR2 SNEGSKA (reference sequence). CDR3: CSARDLSSYNEQFF.

By frequency, this clonotype is medium-sized. V gene TRBV7-2 combines with J gene TRBJ2-3; lacking DNA, the TRBD1 call made by TCRdb goes unchecked. The CDR3 runs 16 residues. Germline CDR1 reads SGHTA; CDR2 reads FQGNSA. The CDR3 loop reads CASSLFGQGSTDTQYF.

Frequency places this clonotype as medium-sized. The rearrangement uses TRBV19 and TRBJ2-3; checking the TCRdb D call of TRBD1 is not possible without DNA. The CDR3 length is 15 residues. From germline, CDR1 is LNHDA and CDR2 SQIVND (reference sequence). The CDR3 loop is CASSSNGQATDTQYF.

This rearrangement joins TRBV6-1 to TRBJ2-5; TCRdb picks TRBD1, but there is no DNA to check that call. Germline assignment: CDR1 MNHNS and CDR2 SASEGT. The CDR3 covers 13 residues. Here the CDR3 reads CASSEGHQETQYF.

This clonotype is labeled medium-sized based on frequency. The J gene is TRBJ1-2, the V gene TRBV9; with no DNA, the TCRdb D assignment of TRBD1 cannot be verified. Germline V lookup: CDR1 SGDLS, CDR2 YYNGEE. The CDR3 spans 14 residues. The CDR3 reads CASSVASGTGGYTF.